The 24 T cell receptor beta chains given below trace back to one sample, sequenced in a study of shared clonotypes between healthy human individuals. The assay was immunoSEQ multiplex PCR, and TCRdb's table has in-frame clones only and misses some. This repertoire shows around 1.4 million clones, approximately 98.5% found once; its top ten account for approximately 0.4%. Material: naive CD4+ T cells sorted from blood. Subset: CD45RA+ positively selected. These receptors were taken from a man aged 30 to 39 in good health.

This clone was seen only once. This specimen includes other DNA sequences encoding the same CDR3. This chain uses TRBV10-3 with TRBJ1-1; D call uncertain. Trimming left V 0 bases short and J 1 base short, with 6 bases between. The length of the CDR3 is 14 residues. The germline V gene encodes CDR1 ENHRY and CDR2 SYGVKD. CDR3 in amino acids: CAISESLGNTEAFF. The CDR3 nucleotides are TGTGCCATCAGTGAGTCGTTGGGGAACACTGAAGCTTTCTTT.

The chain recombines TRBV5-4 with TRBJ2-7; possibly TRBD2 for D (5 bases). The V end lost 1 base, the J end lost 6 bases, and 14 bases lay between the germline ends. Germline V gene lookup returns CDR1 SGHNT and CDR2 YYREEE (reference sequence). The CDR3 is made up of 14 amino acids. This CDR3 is CASSLTAMSGEQYF. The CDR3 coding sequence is TGTGCCAGCAGCTTGACGGCAATGAGCGGCGAGCAGTACTTC.

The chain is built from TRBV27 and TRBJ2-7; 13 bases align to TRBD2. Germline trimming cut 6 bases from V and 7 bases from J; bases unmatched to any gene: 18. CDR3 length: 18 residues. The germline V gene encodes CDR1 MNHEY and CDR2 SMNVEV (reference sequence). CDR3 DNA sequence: TGTGCCAGCAGAGGACTAGCGGGAGAACATGGGAGCGGTTGGGAGCAGTACTTC. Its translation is CASRGLAGEHGSGWEQYF.

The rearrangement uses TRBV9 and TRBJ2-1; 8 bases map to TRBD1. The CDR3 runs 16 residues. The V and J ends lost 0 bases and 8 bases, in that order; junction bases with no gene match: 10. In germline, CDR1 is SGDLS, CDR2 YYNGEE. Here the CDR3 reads CASSVGRQGRDYEQFF. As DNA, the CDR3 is TGTGCCAGCAGCGTAGGAAGACAGGGGCGGGACTATGAGCAGTTCTTC.

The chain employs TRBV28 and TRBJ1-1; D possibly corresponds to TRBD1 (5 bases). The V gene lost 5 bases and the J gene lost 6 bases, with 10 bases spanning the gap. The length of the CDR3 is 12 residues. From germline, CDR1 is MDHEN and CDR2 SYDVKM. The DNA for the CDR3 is TGTGCCAGCAGTACCGGGGGTTCTGAAGCTTTCTTT. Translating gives CASSTGGSEAFF.

Written as DNA, the CDR3 is TGCGCCAGCAGCCAAGATCGGGGGGGGACAGATACGCAGTATTTT. Encoded protein: CASSQDRGGTDTQYF. The chain is built from TRBV4-3 and TRBJ2-3, with TRBD2 matching 8 bases. V shed 0 bases, J shed 3 bases, and the junction held 2 bases outside the gene matches. Germline CDR1 reads LGHNA; CDR2 reads YSLEER. The CDR3 is 15 amino acids.

This chain's CDR3 is CASSPSASLEAFF. In DNA, the CDR3 is TGTGCCAGCTCACCATCGGCCTCCTTGGAAGCTTTCTTT. The J gene is TRBJ1-1, the V gene TRBV18; D unclear. The CDR3 totals 13 residues. V lost 2 bases to trimming and J lost 8 bases, with 12 bases between them. CDR1 KGHSH and CDR2 LQKENI come from the germline V gene.

The CDR3 loop is CAWREADIQYF. CDR3 DNA: TGTGCCTGGCGGGAAGCCGACATTCAGTACTTC. The V and J genes are TRBV30 and TRBJ2-4, with a weak D call TRBD2 (5 bases). The CDR3 contains 11 residues. Trimming removed 5 bases at V and 8 bases at J, with 10 bases between. CDR1 is GTSNPN, CDR2 SVGIG, per germline (reference sequence).

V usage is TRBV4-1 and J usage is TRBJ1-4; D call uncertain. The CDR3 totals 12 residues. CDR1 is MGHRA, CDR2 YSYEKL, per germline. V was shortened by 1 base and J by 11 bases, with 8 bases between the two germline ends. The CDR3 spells CASSQVLEKLFF. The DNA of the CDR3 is TGCGCCAGCAGCCAAGTCCTGGAGAAACTGTTTTTT.

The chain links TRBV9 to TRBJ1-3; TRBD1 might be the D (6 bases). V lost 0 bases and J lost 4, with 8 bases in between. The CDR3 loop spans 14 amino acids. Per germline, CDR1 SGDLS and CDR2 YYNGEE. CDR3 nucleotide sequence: TGTGCCAGCAGCGTAGCCAGGGGCGGAAACACCATATATTTT. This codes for CASSVARGGNTIYF.

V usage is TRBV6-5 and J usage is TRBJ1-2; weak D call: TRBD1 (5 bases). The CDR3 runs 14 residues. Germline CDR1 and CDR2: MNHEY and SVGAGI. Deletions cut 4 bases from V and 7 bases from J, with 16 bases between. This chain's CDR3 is CASSSQGGWSGYTF. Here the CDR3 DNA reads TGTGCCAGCAGTTCCCAGGGAGGTTGGAGTGGCTACACCTTC.

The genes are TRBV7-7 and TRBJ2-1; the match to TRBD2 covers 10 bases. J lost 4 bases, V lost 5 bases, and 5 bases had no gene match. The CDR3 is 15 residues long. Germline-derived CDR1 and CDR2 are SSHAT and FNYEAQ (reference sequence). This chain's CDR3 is CASSLASGGYNEQFF. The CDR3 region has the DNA TGTGCCAGCAGCCTCGCTAGCGGGGGATACAATGAGCAGTTCTTC. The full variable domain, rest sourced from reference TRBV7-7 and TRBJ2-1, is GAGVSQSPRYKVTKRGQDVTLRCDPISSHATLYWYQQALGQGPEFLTYFNYEAQPDKSGLPSDRFSAERPEGSISTLTIQRTEQRDSAMYRCASSLASGGYNEQFFGPGTRLTVL.

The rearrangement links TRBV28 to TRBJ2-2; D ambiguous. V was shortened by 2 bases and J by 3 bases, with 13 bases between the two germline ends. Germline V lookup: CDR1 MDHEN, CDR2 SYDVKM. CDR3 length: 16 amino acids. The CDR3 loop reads CASSLGGRQHTGELFF. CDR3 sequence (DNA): TGTGCCAGCAGTTTAGGTGGACGGCAACACACCGGGGAGCTGTTTTTT. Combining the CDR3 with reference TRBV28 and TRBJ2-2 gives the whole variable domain DVKVTQSSRYLVKRTGEKVFLECVQDMDHENMFWYRQDPGLGLRLIYFSYDVKMKEKGDIPEGYSVSREKKERFSLILESASTNQTSMYLCASSLGGRQHTGELFFGEGSRLTVL.

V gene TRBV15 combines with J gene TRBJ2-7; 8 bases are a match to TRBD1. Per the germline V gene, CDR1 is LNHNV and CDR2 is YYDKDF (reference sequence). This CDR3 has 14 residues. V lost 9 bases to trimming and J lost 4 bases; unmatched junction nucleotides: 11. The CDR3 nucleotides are TGTGCCACAAATCCGGGACAGGTACCTTACGAGCAGTACTTC. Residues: CATNPGQVPYEQYF.

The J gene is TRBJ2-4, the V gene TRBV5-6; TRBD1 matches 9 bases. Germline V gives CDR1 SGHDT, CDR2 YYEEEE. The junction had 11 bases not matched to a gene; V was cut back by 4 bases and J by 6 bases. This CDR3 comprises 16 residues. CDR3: CASSISRTGVTNIQYF. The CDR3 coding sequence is TGTGCCAGCAGCATCTCGCGGACAGGGGTGACAAACATTCAGTACTTC.

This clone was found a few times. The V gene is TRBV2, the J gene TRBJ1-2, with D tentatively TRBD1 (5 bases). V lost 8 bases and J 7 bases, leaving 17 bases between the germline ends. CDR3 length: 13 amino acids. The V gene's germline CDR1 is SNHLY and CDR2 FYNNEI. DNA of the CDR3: TGTGCCAGCCTCCGGGACCCAGTGTTTGGCTACACCTTC. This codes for CASLRDPVFGYTF. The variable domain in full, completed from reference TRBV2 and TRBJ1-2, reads EPEVTQTPSHQVTQMGQEVILRCVPISNHLYFYWYRQILGQKVEFLVSFYNNEISEKSEIFDDQFSVERPDGSNFTLKIRSTKLEDSAMYFCASLRDPVFGYTFGSGTRLTVV.

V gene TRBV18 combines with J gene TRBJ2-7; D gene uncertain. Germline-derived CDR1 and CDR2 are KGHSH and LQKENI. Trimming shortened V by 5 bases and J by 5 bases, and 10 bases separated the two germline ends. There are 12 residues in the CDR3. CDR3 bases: TGTGCCAGCTCAGGGGTCATGCACGAGCAGTACTTC. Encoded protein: CASSGVMHEQYF.

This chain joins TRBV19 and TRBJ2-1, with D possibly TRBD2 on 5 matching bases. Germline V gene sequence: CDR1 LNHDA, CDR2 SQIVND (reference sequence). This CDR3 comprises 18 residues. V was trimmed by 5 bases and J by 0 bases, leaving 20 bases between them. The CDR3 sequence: CASSQSLLPGTSYNEQFF. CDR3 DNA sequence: TGTGCCAGTAGTCAATCCCTACTGCCGGGAACCTCCTACAATGAGCAGTTCTTC.

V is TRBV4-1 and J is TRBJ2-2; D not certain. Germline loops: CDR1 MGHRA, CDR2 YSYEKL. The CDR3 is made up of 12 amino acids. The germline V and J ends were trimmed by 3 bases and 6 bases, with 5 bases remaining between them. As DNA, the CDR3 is TGCGCCAGCAGCCATGAGCCCGGGGAGCTGTTTTTT. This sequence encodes CASSHEPGELFF.

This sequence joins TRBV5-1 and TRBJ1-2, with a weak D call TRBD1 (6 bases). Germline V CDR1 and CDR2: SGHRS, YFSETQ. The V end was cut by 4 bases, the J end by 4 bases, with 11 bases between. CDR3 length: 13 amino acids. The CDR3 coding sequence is TGCGCCAGCAGCCCCGACAGGCTCTATGGCTACACCTTC. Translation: CASSPDRLYGYTF.

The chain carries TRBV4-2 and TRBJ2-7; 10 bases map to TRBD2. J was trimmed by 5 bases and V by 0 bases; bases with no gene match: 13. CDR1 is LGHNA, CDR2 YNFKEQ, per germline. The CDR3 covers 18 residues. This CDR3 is CASSQDPLAGASSHEQYF. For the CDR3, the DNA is TGTGCCAGCAGCCAAGACCCTCTAGCGGGAGCAAGTAGCCACGAGCAGTACTTC.

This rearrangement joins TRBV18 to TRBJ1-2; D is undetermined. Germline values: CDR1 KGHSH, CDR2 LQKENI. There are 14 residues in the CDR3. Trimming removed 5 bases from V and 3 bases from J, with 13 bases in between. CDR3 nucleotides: TGTGCCAGCTCAGCCGGTTTTTGGGACTATGGCTACACCTTC. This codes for CASSAGFWDYGYTF.

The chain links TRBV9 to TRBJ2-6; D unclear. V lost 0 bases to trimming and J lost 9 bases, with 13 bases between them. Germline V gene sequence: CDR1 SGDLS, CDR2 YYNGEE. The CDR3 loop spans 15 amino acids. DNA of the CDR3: TGTGCCAGCAGCGTAGAGGCCGTTGGTAACAACGTCCTGACTTTC. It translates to CASSVEAVGNNVLTF. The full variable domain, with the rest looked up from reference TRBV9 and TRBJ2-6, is DSGVTQTPKHLITATGQRVTLRCSPRSGDLSVYWYQQSLDQGLQFLIQYYNGEERAKGNILERFSAQQFPDLHSELNLSSLELGDSALYFCASSVEAVGNNVLTFGAGSRLTVL.

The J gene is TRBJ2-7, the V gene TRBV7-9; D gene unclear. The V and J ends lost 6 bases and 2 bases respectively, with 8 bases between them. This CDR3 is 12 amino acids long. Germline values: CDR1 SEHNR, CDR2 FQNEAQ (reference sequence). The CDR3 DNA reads TGTGCCAGCAGTCTTACGGCCTACGAGCAGTACTTC. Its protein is CASSLTAYEQYF. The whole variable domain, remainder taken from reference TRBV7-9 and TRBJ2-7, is DTGVSQNPRHKITKRGQNVTFRCDPISEHNRLYWYRQTLGQGPEFLTYFQNEAQLEKSRLLSDRFSAERPKGSFSTLEIQRTEQGDSAMYLCASSLTAYEQYFGPGTRLTVT.